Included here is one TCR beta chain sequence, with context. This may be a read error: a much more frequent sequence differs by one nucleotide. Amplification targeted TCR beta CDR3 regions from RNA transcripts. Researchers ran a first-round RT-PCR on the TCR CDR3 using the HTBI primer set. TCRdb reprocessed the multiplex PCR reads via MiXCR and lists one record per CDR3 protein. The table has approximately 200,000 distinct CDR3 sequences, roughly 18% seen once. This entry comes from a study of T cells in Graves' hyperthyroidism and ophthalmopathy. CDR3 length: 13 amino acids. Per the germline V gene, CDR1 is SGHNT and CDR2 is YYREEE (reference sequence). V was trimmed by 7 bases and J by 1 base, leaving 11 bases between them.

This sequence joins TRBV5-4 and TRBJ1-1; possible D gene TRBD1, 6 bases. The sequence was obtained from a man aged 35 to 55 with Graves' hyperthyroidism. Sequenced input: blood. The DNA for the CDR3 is TGTGCCAGCGGGCGGACAGAGAACACTGAAGCTTTCTTT. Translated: CASGRTENTEAFF.